These 14 T cell receptor beta chains originate from one sample sequenced in a study of blood T cell repertoires in COVID-19. Clones were read by immunoSEQ multiplex PCR, and TCRdb kept only the in-frame ones, dropping some. The sample lists about 240,000 clones; roughly four fifths were seen once. The sequencing input was peripheral blood. These receptors all come from a woman over 75 with COVID-19, enrolled during active disease.

This clone was found a few times. This chain uses TRBV11-2 with TRBJ2-7, with D hard to call. This CDR3 has 13 amino acids. Trimming stripped 5 bases from V and 6 bases from J, with 14 bases between. Germline V CDR1 and CDR2: SGHAT, FQNNGV. CDR3 nucleotides: TGTGCCAGCAGCCCCCGGAGCGTTAGCGAGCAGTACTTC. It encodes CASSPRSVSEQYF.

This clone was recorded once. The chain employs TRBV2 and TRBJ2-7; TRBD1 aligns across 7 bases. Unmatched junction bases numbered 8, after V lost 7 bases and J lost 2 bases. From germline, CDR1 is SNHLY and CDR2 FYNNEI. CDR3 length: 14 residues. The CDR3 spells CASTGNDRAYEQYF. The CDR3 coding sequence is TGTGCCAGCACCGGTAACGACAGGGCCTACGAGCAGTACTTC.

The chain uses TRBV11-2 and TRBJ1-2, with TRBD1 matching 8 bases. The CDR3 consists of 13 residues. J gave up 7 bases and V 3 bases, and 4 bases lay outside the gene matches. Germline V gene lookup returns CDR1 SGHAT and CDR2 FQNNGV. CDR3 residues: CASSLRQGTGYTF. CDR3 DNA sequence: TGTGCCAGCAGCTTGCGACAGGGGACTGGCTACACCTTC.

The genes are TRBV6-6 and TRBJ2-4; a weak D match, TRBD1 (6 bases). Germline CDR1 reads MNHNY; CDR2 reads SVGAGI (reference sequence). CDR3 size: 14 residues. Trimming left V 7 bases short and J 4 bases short, with 14 bases between. The DNA for the CDR3 is TGTGCCAGCATTCCCGGGACACGGAAAAACATTCAGTACTTC. Protein sequence: CASIPGTRKNIQYF.

This clone turned up a few times. The chain combines TRBV6-4 with TRBJ1-2; TRBD1 aligns across 9 bases. V lost 2 bases, J lost 8 bases, and 6 bases stayed unmatched. The CDR3 length is 14 residues. The germline CDR1 and CDR2 sequences are MRHNA and SNTAGT. CDR3 nucleotide sequence: TGTGCCAGCAGTGACCGGACAGGGGCCCGGGGCTACACCTTC. Amino acid sequence: CASSDRTGARGYTF.

The chain uses TRBV7-9 and TRBJ2-2; D not certain. The CDR3 is 12 amino acids. Germline V gene lookup returns CDR1 SEHNR and CDR2 FQNEAQ (reference sequence). V dropped 5 bases and J dropped 4 bases, with 5 bases sitting between them. The CDR3, as DNA: TGTGCCAGCAGCCCCAGCACCGGGGAGCTGTTTTTT. Its protein is CASSPSTGELFF.

This clone was counted once. The V gene is TRBV4-1, the J gene TRBJ2-5, with 8 bases lining up with TRBD1. CDR3 length equals 16 residues. CDR1 and CDR2 (germline): MGHRA, YSYEKL. Trimming removed 0 bases from V and 5 bases from J; junction bases left unmatched: 8. The CDR3 loop reads CASSQDPAGGAETQYF. The CDR3 DNA reads TGCGCCAGCAGCCAAGATCCAGCAGGGGGCGCCGAGACCCAGTACTTC.

The chain joins TRBV10-3 to TRBJ2-7; D is unclear. Germline-derived CDR1 and CDR2 are ENHRY and SYGVKD. The CDR3 sequence is 13 residues long. Trimming stripped 10 bases from V and 1 base from J, with 14 bases between. DNA for the CDR3: TGTGCCACCACAGAGTTCCCTTCCTACGAGCAGTACTTC. Residues: CATTEFPSYEQYF.

The chain has TRBV6-4 and TRBJ2-5; 7 bases map to TRBD1. Germline CDR1 reads MRHNA; CDR2 reads SNTAGT. The V and J ends lost 9 bases and 5 bases, in that order; junction bases with no gene match: 12. The CDR3 consists of 14 residues. The CDR3 sequence: CARPLEGGEETQYF. CDR3 nucleotide sequence: TGTGCCAGACCTTTAGAAGGGGGCGAGGAGACCCAGTACTTC.

This chain joins TRBV6-5 and TRBJ1-4, with 7 nucleotides matching TRBD1. The trim removed 5 bases at V and 3 bases at J, leaving 6 bases unmatched. Germline lookup yields CDR1 MNHEY and CDR2 SVGAGI. The CDR3 extends over 15 amino acids. CDR3 loop: CASSRLGQPNEKLFF. CDR3 bases: TGTGCCAGCAGTCGACTGGGACAGCCTAATGAAAAACTGTTTTTT.

This rearrangement joins TRBV19 to TRBJ1-6; unclear D gene. CDR1 is LNHDA, CDR2 SQIVND, per germline (reference sequence). The CDR3 totals 15 residues. The V gene lost 6 bases and the J gene lost 6 bases, with 15 bases spanning the gap. Here the CDR3 reads CASRDWRALNSPLHF. CDR3 nucleotide sequence: TGTGCCAGTAGGGACTGGAGAGCCCTTAATTCACCCCTCCACTTT.

This chain joins TRBV7-2 and TRBJ1-2; unclear D gene. The V gene's germline CDR1 is SGHTA and CDR2 FQGNSA. The CDR3 totals 14 residues. The V end was cut by 4 bases, the J end by 4 bases, with 13 bases between. CDR3 nucleotide sequence: TGTGCCAGCAGCTCAGGCGGCGGACTCTATGGCTACACCTTC. This codes for CASSSGGGLYGYTF.

This chain links TRBV5-1 with TRBJ2-3; 11 nucleotides agree with TRBD2. The CDR3 has 16 amino acids. In germline, CDR1 is SGHRS, CDR2 YFSETQ. V shed 0 bases, J shed 4 bases, and the junction held 4 bases outside the gene matches. CDR3 residues: CASSLDLAGGSDTQYF. DNA for the CDR3: TGCGCCAGCAGCTTGGATTTAGCGGGGGGGTCAGATACGCAGTATTTT.

The J gene is TRBJ2-3, the V gene TRBV28; 9 positions match TRBD1. Germline-derived CDR1 and CDR2 are MDHEN and SYDVKM. V trimming: 3 bases; J trimming: 6 bases; junction bases outside the gene matches: 7. CDR3 length: 15 amino acids. The CDR3 region has the DNA TGTGCCAGCAGTTTGGACAGGGGAGGCGGCGATACGCAGTATTTT. Protein sequence: CASSLDRGGGDTQYF.